Given below is one T cell receptor (beta chain) in context. Trimming pared 0 bases from V and 0 bases from J, leaving 14 bases between. Germline CDR1 is MNHNS and CDR2 is SASEGT. The CDR3 contains 18 residues. This sample stems from a study of control samples from healthy donors and cancer patients. The assay was immunoSEQ multiplex PCR, and TCRdb's table has in-frame clones only and misses some. The table includes over 200,000 clones, over 75% detected once. The sample taken for sequencing was PBMCs. This receptor was identified in a woman in her fifties or sixties with lung cancer. V usage is TRBV6-1 and J usage is TRBJ1-4; perhaps TRBD1 as D (6 bases). For the CDR3, the DNA is TGTGCCAGCAGTGAAGCTTTCCAGGGGCCTGCAACTAATGAAAAACTGTTTTTT. This codes for CASSEAFQGPATNEKLFF.